This T cell receptor beta chain was sequenced during a study of blood T cell repertoires in COVID-19. About the study: Spain, Italy and the United States supplied samples that represented acute and convalescent COVID-19.

This clone was counted only a few times. The assay was immunoSEQ multiplex PCR, and TCRdb's table has in-frame clones only and misses some. The table has over 95,000 clones, around 84% seen once; the top ten hold 10% to 15%. From germline, CDR1 is SGHTA and CDR2 FQGNSA. CDR3 length: 14 residues. The V end lost 6 bases, the J end lost 4 bases, and 16 bases lay between the germline ends. Sequencing used peripheral blood. The V call is TRBV7-2, the J call TRBJ2-7; D remains ambiguous. The receptor comes from a human donor in a cohort sampled during active COVID-19. The CDR3 region is CASSSRSLFYEQYF. The CDR3 DNA follows: TGTGCCAGCAGTTCTAGGTCCCTCTTTTACGAGCAGTACTTC.